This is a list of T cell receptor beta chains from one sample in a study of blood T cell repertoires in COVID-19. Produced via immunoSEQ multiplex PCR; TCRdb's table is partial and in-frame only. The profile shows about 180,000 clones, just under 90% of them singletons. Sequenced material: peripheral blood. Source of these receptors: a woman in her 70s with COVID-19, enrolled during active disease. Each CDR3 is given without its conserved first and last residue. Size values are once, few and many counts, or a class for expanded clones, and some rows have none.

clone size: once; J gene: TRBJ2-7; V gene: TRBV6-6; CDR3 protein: ASSYYRSNEQY
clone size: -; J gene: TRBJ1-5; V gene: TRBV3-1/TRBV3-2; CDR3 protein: ASSQTQGTQH
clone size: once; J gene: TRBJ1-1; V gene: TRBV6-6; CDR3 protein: ASTPFNTEAF
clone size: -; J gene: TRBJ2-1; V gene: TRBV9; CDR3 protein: ASSVDWSAYNEQF
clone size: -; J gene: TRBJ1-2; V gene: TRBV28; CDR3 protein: ASSLSRTYGYT
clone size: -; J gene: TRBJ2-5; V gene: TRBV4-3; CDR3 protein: ASSQVFLAGVQIQETQY
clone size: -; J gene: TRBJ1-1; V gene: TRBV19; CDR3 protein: ASSIDLLGGRPEAF
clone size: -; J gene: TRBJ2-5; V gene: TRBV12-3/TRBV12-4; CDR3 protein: ASREQETQY
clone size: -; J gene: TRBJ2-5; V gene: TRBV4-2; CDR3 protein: ASSQPGQGKETQY
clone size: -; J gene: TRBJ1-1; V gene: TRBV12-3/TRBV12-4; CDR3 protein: ASSSQGAGEAF
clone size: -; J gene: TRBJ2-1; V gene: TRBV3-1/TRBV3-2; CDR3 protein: ASSRGTSGVNNEQF
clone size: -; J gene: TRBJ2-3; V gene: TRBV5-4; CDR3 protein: ASRAGEGDTQY
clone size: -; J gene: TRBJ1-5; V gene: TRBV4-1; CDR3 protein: ASSQSLPGASNQPQH
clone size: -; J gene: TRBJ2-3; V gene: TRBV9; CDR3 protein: ASSAGTSGRTDTQY
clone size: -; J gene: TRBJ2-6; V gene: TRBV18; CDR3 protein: ASSPVGGIGANVLT